Listed below are T cell receptor beta chains from one sample, sequenced in a study of regulatory T cells in long-lasting Graves disease. One entry per CDR3 protein results from TCRdb running MiXCR on the multiplex PCR reads. The data contain under 350,000 distinct CDR3 sequences, around a fifth of them singletons. Source: peripheral blood mononuclear cells (PBMCs), taken when the disease was refractory, from a patient treated with antithyroid drugs. The receptors derive from a female donor with Graves disease. The CDR3 runs from the conserved cysteine through the conserved F or W. D genes are given only for firm matches. For some rows the clone size is stated as once, few or many, or as a class when expanded; others skip it.

D	size	J	V	CDR3	DNA
-	many	TRBJ1-4	TRBV11-3	CATDAFSRVWEKLFF	TGTGCCACCGACGCCTTCAGCAGGGTATGGGAAAAACTGTTTTTT
-	-	TRBJ2-4	TRBV20-1	CSAREGLAKNIQYF	TGCAGTGCTAGGGAAGGTCTAGCCAAAAACATTCAGTACTTC
-	few	TRBJ2-7	TRBV5-1	CASSTGPSPSEQYF	TGCGCCAGCAGCACGGGTCCCTCCCCTAGTGAGCAGTACTTC
-	many	TRBJ2-5	TRBV7-2	CASSLPPQETQYF	TGTGCCAGCAGCTTGCCCCCCCAAGAGACCCAGTACTTC
TRBD1	many	TRBJ2-4	TRBV7-2	CASSEQTGPGNIQYF	TGTGCCAGCAGCGAGCAGACAGGGCCGGGGAACATTCAGTACTTC
TRBD2	few	TRBJ2-4	TRBV4-1	CASSGGRPSGAKNIQYF	TGCGCCAGCAGCGGCGGGAGGCCCAGTGGAGCCAAAAACATTCAGTACTTC
TRBD2	-	TRBJ2-2	TRBV7-2	CASSSGGPNTGELFF	TGTGCCAGCAGCTCGGGAGGGCCGAACACCGGGGAGCTGTTTTTT
-	-	TRBJ2-4	TRBV20-1	CSATPRGLTRVEQYF	TGCAGTGCTACCCCACGGGGGTTGACTAGGGTGGAACAGTACTTC
-	few	TRBJ2-7	TRBV6-2/TRBV6-3	CASSEGTGTSVYEQYF	TGTGCCAGCAGTGAAGGAACCGGGACAAGTGTCTACGAGCAGTACTTC
-	many	TRBJ2-5	TRBV7-9	CASSLQVNLDYQETQYF	TGTGCCAGCAGCTTACAAGTTAACCTGGATTACCAAGAGACCCAGTACTTC
-	-	TRBJ1-4	TRBV7-9	CASSSGDRTTNEKLFF	TGTGCCAGCAGTTCCGGGGACCGTACAACTAATGAAAAACTGTTTTTT
-	few	TRBJ2-2	TRBV7-9	CASSQDSNTGELFF	TGTGCCAGCAGCCAGGACAGCAACACCGGGGAGCTGTTTTTT
TRBD2	many	TRBJ2-2	TRBV28	CASSLSASGKNTGELFF	TGTGCCAGCAGTTTATCCGCTAGCGGGAAGAACACCGGGGAGCTGTTTTTT
TRBD2	-	TRBJ2-1	TRBV7-9	CASTTGGASYNEQFF	TGTGCCAGCACCACCGGGGGGGCTTCCTACAATGAGCAGTTCTTC
-	-	TRBJ1-1	TRBV18	CASSPGNLNTEAFF	TGTGCCAGCTCACCCGGCAATCTGAACACTGAAGCTTTCTTT
-	many	TRBJ1-1	TRBV11-3	CASSSTDRGEAFF	TGTGCCAGCAGTTCGACAGACCGCGGTGAAGCTTTCTTT
-	few	TRBJ2-2	TRBV5-1	CASSLSAINTGELFF	TGCGCCAGCAGCTTGTCCGCGATTAACACCGGGGAGCTGTTTTTT
-	-	TRBJ2-1	TRBV24-1	CATSDWDRDPGRSNEQFF	TGTGCCACCAGTGATTGGGACCGGGATCCCGGCCGGAGCAATGAGCAGTTCTTC
TRBD1	many	TRBJ2-7	TRBV28	CASSSRQGDTLYEQYF	TGTGCCAGCAGCTCCCGACAGGGAGATACGTTGTACGAGCAGTACTTC
-	many	TRBJ2-1	TRBV11-2	CASSPNLAPPYNEQFF	TGTGCCAGCAGCCCCAACTTAGCGCCCCCGTACAATGAGCAGTTCTTC
-	-	TRBJ1-1	TRBV6-1	CASIRTDRNTEAFF	TGTGCCAGCATCCGGACCGACCGGAACACTGAAGCTTTCTTT
-	few	TRBJ2-7	TRBV20-1	CSAQTGEQYF	TGCAGTGCTCAAACAGGGGAGCAGTACTTC
-	-	TRBJ1-2	TRBV7-2	CASSLGGDHGYTF	TGTGCCAGCAGCCTGGGGGGCGACCATGGCTACACCTTC
-	many	TRBJ2-7	TRBV6-2/TRBV6-3	CASSYLDRAYEQYF	TGTGCCAGCAGTTACCTCGACAGAGCCTACGAGCAGTACTTC
TRBD1	-	TRBJ2-5	TRBV20-1	CSAGQDQETQYF	TGCAGTGCCGGACAGGACCAAGAGACCCAGTACTTC
TRBD2	many	TRBJ2-7	TRBV5-1	CASSLDGTAGGNEQYF	TGCGCCAGCAGCTTGGACGGGACGGCGGGAGGGAACGAGCAGTACTTC
-	-	TRBJ1-1	TRBV7-9	CASSFLGPSGGEAFF	TGTGCCAGCAGCTTTCTGGGACCGTCGGGTGGTGAAGCTTTCTTT
-	many	TRBJ1-1	TRBV2	CASRTDLPEAFF	TGTGCCAGTCGGACAGATCTCCCTGAAGCTTTCTTT
-	few	TRBJ2-2	TRBV11-2	CASSLDAGSGELFF	TGTGCCAGCAGCTTAGATGCCGGGAGCGGGGAGCTGTTTTTT
-	-	TRBJ1-2	TRBV6-1	CASSRDPGSYGYTF	TGTGCCAGCAGCCGGGATCCCGGGAGCTATGGCTACACCTTC
-	-	TRBJ1-6	TRBV4-2	CASSKDRSSYNSPLHF	TGTGCCAGCAGCAAGGACCGAAGCTCCTATAATTCACCCCTCCACTTT
-	many	TRBJ1-2	TRBV6-1	CASSKRVDSGDGYTF	TGTGCCAGCAGTAAACGCGTAGACAGCGGGGATGGCTACACCTTC
-	many	TRBJ1-4	TRBV2	CASRRRATTNEKLFF	TGTGCCAGCAGGCGCCGGGCTACAACTAATGAAAAACTGTTTTTT
-	-	TRBJ1-4	TRBV7-2	CASSFPAEGEEKLFF	TGTGCCAGCAGCTTCCCGGCCGAAGGAGAGGAAAAACTGTTTTTT
-	-	TRBJ2-5	TRBV18	CASSPTVAGMGTQYF	TGTGCCAGCTCACCTACAGTCGCGGGAATGGGGACCCAGTACTTC
TRBD2	-	TRBJ2-5	TRBV7-8	CASSSYVAGETQYF	TGTGCCAGCAGCTCCTACGTAGCGGGGGAGACCCAGTACTTC
-	few	TRBJ1-1	TRBV9	CASSVVGSPSEAFF	TGTGCCAGCAGCGTAGTGGGCAGCCCATCTGAAGCTTTCTTT
TRBD2	few	TRBJ2-5	TRBV7-3	CASSFGAGEQETQYF	TGTGCCAGCAGCTTTGGAGCGGGGGAACAAGAGACCCAGTACTTC
-	-	TRBJ2-5	TRBV7-9	CASSPPDYLQETQYF	TGTGCCAGCAGCCCGCCGGACTACCTACAAGAGACCCAGTACTTC
TRBD1	many	TRBJ1-1	TRBV30	CAWSPLDRGNTEAFF	TGTGCCTGGAGTCCCCTGGACAGGGGGAACACTGAAGCTTTCTTT
-	-	TRBJ1-3	TRBV12-3/TRBV12-4	CASSPPDIGNTIYF	TGTGCCAGCAGCCCCCCCGATATCGGGAACACCATATATTTT
TRBD2	-	TRBJ2-2	TRBV28	CASNSGLAGGPRTGELFF	TGTGCCAGCAACTCCGGACTAGCGGGAGGGCCGCGGACCGGGGAGCTGTTTTTT
-	many	TRBJ2-5	TRBV27	CASSGGKETQYF	TGTGCCAGCTCCGGGGGTAAAGAGACCCAGTACTTC
-	few	TRBJ1-6	TRBV27	CASRLGTGFAYNSPLHF	TGTGCCAGCAGACTAGGCACAGGGTTCGCCTATAATTCACCCCTCCACTTT
-	-	TRBJ1-2	TRBV30	CAWSVPTMVGYGYTF	TGTGCCTGGAGTGTACCCACAATGGTTGGCTATGGCTACACCTTC
-	few	TRBJ1-2	TRBV12-3/TRBV12-4	CASRVQGGAYGYTF	TGTGCCAGCAGAGTCCAGGGAGGTGCCTATGGCTACACCTTC
-	many	TRBJ2-7	TRBV7-2	CASSLASSHGLGEQYF	TGTGCCAGCAGCTTAGCGAGTTCCCATGGTTTGGGCGAGCAGTACTTC
-	many	TRBJ2-7	TRBV2	CASSFGPTVYEQYF	TGTGCCAGCTCGTTCGGCCCTACCGTCTACGAGCAGTACTTC
TRBD2	few	TRBJ2-5	TRBV9	CATSEALAGAGETQYF	TGTGCCACCAGTGAAGCTCTAGCGGGAGCTGGGGAGACCCAGTACTTC
TRBD1	few	TRBJ2-7	TRBV7-9	CASSSGQTNEQYF	TGTGCCAGCAGCTCGGGACAGACGAACGAGCAGTACTTC
-	-	TRBJ1-2	TRBV18	CASSEGGGDYGYTF	TGTGCCAGCTCAGAAGGTGGGGGTGACTATGGCTACACCTTC
-	many	TRBJ1-4	TRBV30	CAWSVQVEKLFF	TGTGCCTGGAGTGTACAGGTTGAAAAACTGTTTTTT
-	once	TRBJ2-2	TRBV29-1	CSVEVVGELFF	TGCAGCGTTGAGGTGGTGGGGGAGCTGTTTTTT
TRBD2	many	TRBJ2-5	TRBV3-1	CASSQPGGAETQYF	TGTGCCAGCAGCCAACCGGGAGGGGCAGAGACCCAGTACTTC
TRBD1	many	TRBJ1-1	TRBV2	CASQTGVGTEAFF	TGTGCCAGCCAGACAGGGGTGGGCACTGAAGCTTTCTTT
-	many	TRBJ1-2	TRBV7-2	CASSLSGPWGYTF	TGTGCCAGCAGCTTAAGCGGGCCCTGGGGCTACACCTTC
-	-	TRBJ2-2	TRBV18	CASSPGGRSTGELFF	TGTGCCAGCTCACCCGGCGGACGAAGCACCGGGGAGCTGTTTTTT
-	many	TRBJ1-5	TRBV7-2	CASSLSLNQPQHF	TGTGCCAGCAGCTTATCCCTCAATCAGCCCCAGCATTTT
TRBD1	-	TRBJ2-3	TRBV29-1	CSIGTGITDTQYF	TGCAGCATTGGGACAGGTATCACAGATACGCAGTATTTT